This T cell receptor (beta chain) was sequenced in a study of blood T cells in healthy people across ages. Primers used in a second PCR of about 7 to 12 cycles were a sample-barcoded 5' primer and a J-beta primer mix. From the 5' RACE reads, TCRdb called clonotypes with MiXCR, one entry per CDR3 protein. Of over 500,000 distinct CDR3 sequences listed, roughly half were seen once; the top ten hold roughly 14%. Extraction yielded at least 5 micrograms of total RNA per sample. Germline values: CDR1 DFQATT, CDR2 SNEGSKA (reference sequence). CDR3 length equals 14 residues. With 1 base removed from V and 2 bases from J, the gap between germline ends came to 11 bases. For this clonotype: A much larger clone differs by one base, so this may be a read error.

Sequencing was done on a sample of blood. The chain has TRBV20-1 and TRBJ2-5, with unresolved D. This clonotype was sampled from a woman older than 75 in good health. CDR3 DNA sequence: TGCAGTGCTAGAGCCCCTCTGGCGCAAGAGACCCAGTACTTC. Translated: CSARAPLAQETQYF.